The source of this T cell receptor (beta chain) is a study of blood T cell repertoires in COVID-19. Background on the study: The cDNA or gDNA used as material had been derived from T cells, B-cell-depleted T cells, or PBMCs.

From germline, CDR1 is MDHEN and CDR2 SYDVKM. The V gene lost 6 bases and the J gene lost 0 bases, with 14 bases spanning the gap. This CDR3 has 15 residues. Generated by immunoSEQ multiplex PCR, the TCRdb table keeps only in-frame clones and is missing some. Of approximately 150,000 clones listed, roughly 82% are singletons. This receptor was identified in a woman aged 70 to 79 with acute or convalescent COVID-19. J is TRBJ1-1 and V is TRBV28; tentatively, D is TRBD1 (6 bases). Sequencing was done on a sample of peripheral blood. For the CDR3, the DNA is TGTGCCAGCAGGAAACAGGGCGGACTGAACACTGAAGCTTTCTTT. The encoded protein is CASRKQGGLNTEAFF.